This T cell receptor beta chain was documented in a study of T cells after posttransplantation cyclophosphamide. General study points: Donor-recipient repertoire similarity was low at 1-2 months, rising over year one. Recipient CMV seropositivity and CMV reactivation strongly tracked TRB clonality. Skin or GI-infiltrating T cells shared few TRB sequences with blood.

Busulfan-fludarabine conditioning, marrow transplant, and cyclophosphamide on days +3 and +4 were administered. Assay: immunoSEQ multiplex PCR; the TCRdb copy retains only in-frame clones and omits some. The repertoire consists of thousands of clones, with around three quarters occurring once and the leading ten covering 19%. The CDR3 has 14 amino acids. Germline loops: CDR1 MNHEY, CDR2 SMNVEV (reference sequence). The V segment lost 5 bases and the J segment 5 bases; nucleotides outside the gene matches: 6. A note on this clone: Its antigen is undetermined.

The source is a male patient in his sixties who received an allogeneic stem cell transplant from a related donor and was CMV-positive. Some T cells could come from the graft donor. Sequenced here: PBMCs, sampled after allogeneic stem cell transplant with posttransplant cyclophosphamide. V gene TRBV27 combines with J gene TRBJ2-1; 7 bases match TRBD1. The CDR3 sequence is CASSPLTGHNEQFF. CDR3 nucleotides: TGTGCCAGCAGTCCCCTGACAGGGCACAATGAGCAGTTCTTC.